Listed below are T cell receptor beta chains from one sample, sequenced in a study of regulatory T cells in long-lasting Graves disease. Using its own MiXCR run on the multiplex PCR reads, TCRdb lists one record per CDR3 protein. Seen here are fewer than 550,000 distinct CDR3 sequences, roughly a sixth observed once, and the top ten hold about 25%. These data also formed part of another study, on T cells in Graves' hyperthyroidism and ophthalmopathy.

The sample consisted of peripheral blood mononuclear cells (PBMCs), taken at new diagnosis, from a patient treated with antithyroid drugs. The receptors here all came from a woman aged 40 to 65 with Graves disease. The CDR3 runs from the conserved cysteine through the conserved F or W. D genes are given only for firm matches. Clone size is not always given. Where it is, it says once, few, many or a class for expanded clones.

d_gene: TRBD2
j_gene: TRBJ2-5
abundance: .
v_gene: TRBV6-1
CDR3aa: CASNFLHRGGETQYF
CDR3nt: TGTGCCAGCAATTTCCTGCATAGGGGAGGGGAGACCCAGTACTTC

d_gene: TRBD1
j_gene: TRBJ2-1
abundance: many
v_gene: TRBV9
CDR3aa: CASGSGDRDAEQFF
CDR3nt: TGTGCCAGTGGTTCAGGGGACAGGGATGCTGAGCAGTTCTTC

d_gene: .
j_gene: TRBJ2-2
abundance: many
v_gene: TRBV6-5
CDR3aa: CASSYSRETGELFF
CDR3nt: TGTGCCAGCAGTTACTCGAGGGAGACCGGGGAGCTGTTTTTT

d_gene: TRBD1
j_gene: TRBJ1-6
abundance: many
v_gene: TRBV6-1
CDR3aa: CASFDRENNSPLHF
CDR3nt: TGTGCCAGCTTTGACAGGGAGAATAATTCACCCCTCCACTTT

d_gene: .
j_gene: TRBJ2-2
abundance: many
v_gene: TRBV5-1
CDR3aa: CASSLAGDTGELFF
CDR3nt: TGCGCCAGCAGCTTGGCCGGGGACACCGGGGAGCTGTTTTTT

d_gene: .
j_gene: TRBJ1-3
abundance: few
v_gene: TRBV14
CDR3aa: CASSQALSGNTIYF
CDR3nt: TGTGCCAGCAGCCAGGCCCTCTCTGGAAACACCATATATTTT

d_gene: .
j_gene: TRBJ1-5
abundance: few
v_gene: TRBV5-8
CDR3aa: CASSQDIARATGEQPQHF
CDR3nt: TGTGCCAGCAGCCAAGATATTGCTAGGGCCACCGGTGAGCAGCCCCAGCATTTT

d_gene: .
j_gene: TRBJ1-1
abundance: many
v_gene: TRBV18
CDR3aa: CASSPFQRSNTEAFF
CDR3nt: TGTGCCAGCTCACCCTTTCAGAGATCGAACACTGAAGCTTTCTTT

d_gene: .
j_gene: TRBJ1-6
abundance: many
v_gene: TRBV2
CDR3aa: CASSEFRRVINSPLHF
CDR3nt: TGTGCCAGCAGTGAATTTCGGCGAGTGATTAATTCACCCCTCCACTTT

d_gene: TRBD1
j_gene: TRBJ2-2
abundance: .
v_gene: TRBV10-3
CDR3aa: CAIRMTGGESIGELFF
CDR3nt: TGTGCCATCAGAATGACAGGGGGCGAATCGATCGGGGAGCTGTTTTTT

d_gene: .
j_gene: TRBJ1-4
abundance: few
v_gene: TRBV18
CDR3aa: CASSPNTGLTNEKLFF
CDR3nt: TGTGCCAGCTCACCAAATACGGGACTTACTAATGAAAAACTGTTTTTT

d_gene: TRBD1
j_gene: TRBJ1-1
abundance: .
v_gene: TRBV6-1
CDR3aa: CASKEGATEAFF
CDR3nt: TGTGCCAGCAAGGAGGGGGCCACTGAAGCTTTCTTT

d_gene: .
j_gene: TRBJ1-1
abundance: many
v_gene: TRBV6-2/TRBV6-3
CDR3aa: CASSRYFTANTEAFF
CDR3nt: TGTGCCAGCAGTCGGTATTTTACAGCGAACACTGAAGCTTTCTTT

d_gene: .
j_gene: TRBJ1-2
abundance: .
v_gene: TRBV15
CDR3aa: CATSGGAGKTNYGYTF
CDR3nt: TGTGCCACCAGCGGGGGCGCTGGCAAAACCAACTATGGCTACACCTTC

d_gene: .
j_gene: TRBJ1-2
abundance: .
v_gene: TRBV20-1
CDR3aa: CSAQILGGQGGYTF
CDR3nt: TGCAGTGCTCAAATTTTAGGTGGCCAAGGGGGCTACACCTTC

d_gene: TRBD2
j_gene: TRBJ2-1
abundance: many
v_gene: TRBV25-1
CDR3aa: CASSEGTSGNYNEQFF
CDR3nt: TGTGCCAGCAGTGAAGGGACTAGCGGGAATTACAATGAGCAGTTCTTC

d_gene: .
j_gene: TRBJ2-1
abundance: .
v_gene: TRBV19
CDR3aa: CASSTGAFSHNEQFF
CDR3nt: TGTGCCAGTAGTACAGGGGCCTTCTCCCACAATGAGCAGTTCTTC

d_gene: .
j_gene: TRBJ2-3
abundance: few
v_gene: TRBV7-2
CDR3aa: CASSPPEYF
CDR3nt: TGTGCCAGCAGCCCCCCGGAGTATTTT

d_gene: .
j_gene: TRBJ1-1
abundance: .
v_gene: TRBV6-1
CDR3aa: CASSTPGLGTEAFF
CDR3nt: TGTGCCAGCAGTACCCCAGGGTTAGGCACTGAAGCTTTCTTT

d_gene: TRBD1
j_gene: TRBJ1-1
abundance: few
v_gene: TRBV6-9
CDR3aa: CASSYQGQGRMNTEAFF
CDR3nt: TGTGCCAGCAGTTACCAAGGACAGGGACGAATGAACACTGAAGCTTTCTTT

d_gene: .
j_gene: TRBJ1-1
abundance: many
v_gene: TRBV12-3/TRBV12-4
CDR3aa: CASSFARGEAFF
CDR3nt: TGTGCCAGCAGTTTCGCGAGGGGCGAAGCTTTCTTT

d_gene: TRBD1
j_gene: TRBJ2-4
abundance: few
v_gene: TRBV4-2
CDR3aa: CASSQESGQGPAQAKNIQYF
CDR3nt: TGTGCCAGCAGCCAAGAATCGGGACAGGGCCCCGCGCAGGCCAAAAACATTCAGTACTTC

d_gene: TRBD1
j_gene: TRBJ1-1
abundance: .
v_gene: TRBV11-2
CDR3aa: CASSPGQGKGAYTEAFF
CDR3nt: TGTGCCAGCAGCCCCGGACAGGGGAAGGGGGCCTACACTGAAGCTTTCTTT

d_gene: .
j_gene: TRBJ1-2
abundance: many
v_gene: TRBV3-1
CDR3aa: CASSQGWVEGYTF
CDR3nt: TGTGCCAGCAGCCAAGGCTGGGTTGAGGGCTACACCTTC

d_gene: .
j_gene: TRBJ1-5
abundance: few
v_gene: TRBV19
CDR3aa: CASSARRASNQPQHF
CDR3nt: TGTGCCAGTAGTGCTCGACGGGCTAGCAATCAGCCCCAGCATTTT

d_gene: .
j_gene: TRBJ2-6
abundance: many
v_gene: TRBV3-1
CDR3aa: CASSQGSGANVLTF
CDR3nt: TGTGCCAGCAGCCAAGGCTCTGGGGCCAACGTCCTGACTTTC

d_gene: .
j_gene: TRBJ2-4
abundance: many
v_gene: TRBV11-2
CDR3aa: CASSWSRGGIQYF
CDR3nt: TGTGCCAGCAGCTGGTCGAGGGGCGGCATTCAGTACTTC

d_gene: TRBD1
j_gene: TRBJ1-3
abundance: .
v_gene: TRBV20-1
CDR3aa: CSARDRADSGNTIYF
CDR3nt: TGCAGTGCCCGGGACAGGGCGGACTCTGGAAACACCATATATTTT

d_gene: TRBD2
j_gene: TRBJ2-1
abundance: .
v_gene: TRBV11-2
CDR3aa: CASSFPVHSGGANEQFF
CDR3nt: TGTGCCAGCAGCTTCCCGGTTCACAGCGGGGGGGCGAATGAGCAGTTCTTC

d_gene: .
j_gene: TRBJ2-3
abundance: .
v_gene: TRBV4-1
CDR3aa: CASSQVLLADTQYF
CDR3nt: TGCGCCAGCAGCCAAGTTCTTCTGGCTGATACGCAGTATTTT

d_gene: .
j_gene: TRBJ1-1
abundance: many
v_gene: TRBV6-1
CDR3aa: CASSEVLGGPAFF
CDR3nt: TGTGCCAGCAGTGAAGTTTTGGGGGGGCCCGCTTTCTTT

d_gene: .
j_gene: TRBJ2-7
abundance: .
v_gene: TRBV19
CDR3aa: CASSERVGEQYF
CDR3nt: TGTGCCAGTAGCGAACGGGTGGGCGAGCAGTACTTC

d_gene: TRBD2
j_gene: TRBJ2-7
abundance: few
v_gene: TRBV5-1
CDR3aa: CASSLESSGAYEQYF
CDR3nt: TGCGCCAGCAGCTTGGAGTCCAGCGGGGCATACGAGCAGTACTTC

d_gene: .
j_gene: TRBJ2-1
abundance: .
v_gene: TRBV19
CDR3aa: CASSMVRSYNEQFF
CDR3nt: TGTGCCAGTAGTATGGTTCGCTCCTACAATGAGCAGTTCTTC

d_gene: TRBD2
j_gene: TRBJ2-5
abundance: many
v_gene: TRBV5-1
CDR3aa: CASSRAGLAGETQYF
CDR3nt: TGCGCCAGCAGCCGCGCGGGACTAGCGGGAGAGACCCAGTACTTC

d_gene: .
j_gene: TRBJ1-1
abundance: .
v_gene: TRBV6-1
CDR3aa: CASDPSGGDTEAFF
CDR3nt: TGTGCCAGCGACCCCTCGGGGGGGGACACTGAAGCTTTCTTT

d_gene: .
j_gene: TRBJ1-5
abundance: .
v_gene: TRBV7-2
CDR3aa: CASSTGDAGQPQHF
CDR3nt: TGTGCCAGCAGCACCGGCGACGCGGGTCAGCCCCAGCATTTT

d_gene: .
j_gene: TRBJ2-3
abundance: many
v_gene: TRBV28
CDR3aa: CASSSATHTQYF
CDR3nt: TGTGCCAGCAGTTCAGCCACACATACGCAGTATTTT

d_gene: .
j_gene: TRBJ2-5
abundance: .
v_gene: TRBV5-1
CDR3aa: CASSHQGTSEETQYF
CDR3nt: TGCGCCAGCAGCCACCAAGGGACCAGCGAGGAGACCCAGTACTTC

d_gene: TRBD1
j_gene: TRBJ2-3
abundance: many
v_gene: TRBV7-8
CDR3aa: CASSPWDSLTDTQYF
CDR3nt: TGTGCCAGCAGCCCCTGGGACAGCCTCACAGATACGCAGTATTTT

d_gene: .
j_gene: TRBJ2-3
abundance: few
v_gene: TRBV2
CDR3aa: CASSGVGIGSTDTQYF
CDR3nt: TGTGCCAGCAGTGGGGTCGGTATCGGGAGCACAGATACGCAGTATTTT

d_gene: .
j_gene: TRBJ1-2
abundance: many
v_gene: TRBV20-1
CDR3aa: CSARIVWLADRDYGYTF
CDR3nt: TGCAGTGCTAGAATAGTTTGGCTGGCAGACAGAGACTATGGCTACACCTTC

d_gene: TRBD2
j_gene: TRBJ2-3
abundance: .
v_gene: TRBV15
CDR3aa: CATSRDLAGVITDTQYF
CDR3nt: TGTGCCACCAGCAGAGATTTGGCGGGGGTGATCACAGATACGCAGTATTTT

d_gene: TRBD1
j_gene: TRBJ2-2
abundance: .
v_gene: TRBV7-3
CDR3aa: CASSFGTGGKAGELFF
CDR3nt: TGTGCCAGCAGCTTCGGCACAGGGGGCAAGGCCGGGGAGCTGTTTTTT

d_gene: TRBD1
j_gene: TRBJ2-5
abundance: few
v_gene: TRBV6-1
CDR3aa: CASRAGTGVETQYF
CDR3nt: TGTGCCAGCAGGGCCGGGACAGGTGTTGAGACCCAGTACTTC

d_gene: TRBD1
j_gene: TRBJ2-2
abundance: .
v_gene: TRBV20-1
CDR3aa: CSAKSQGAAGELFF
CDR3nt: TGCAGTGCTAAATCCCAGGGGGCGGCCGGGGAGCTGTTTTTT

d_gene: TRBD1
j_gene: TRBJ1-4
abundance: few
v_gene: TRBV20-1
CDR3aa: CSARSGQGLGEKLFF
CDR3nt: TGCAGTGCTAGATCTGGACAGGGGTTGGGTGAAAAACTGTTTTTT

d_gene: TRBD1
j_gene: TRBJ1-3
abundance: .
v_gene: TRBV6-1
CDR3aa: CASNPGTGSGNTIYF
CDR3nt: TGTGCCAGCAACCCCGGGACAGGCTCTGGAAACACCATATATTTT

d_gene: TRBD1
j_gene: TRBJ1-1
abundance: few
v_gene: TRBV6-1
CDR3aa: CASSERQGPQVGTEAFF
CDR3nt: TGTGCCAGCAGTGAGCGACAGGGACCCCAGGTTGGCACTGAAGCTTTCTTT

d_gene: .
j_gene: TRBJ2-6
abundance: .
v_gene: TRBV7-8
CDR3aa: CASSPGPGGNSGANVLTF
CDR3nt: TGTGCCAGCAGCCCGGGGCCAGGGGGGAACTCTGGGGCCAACGTCCTGACTTTC

d_gene: TRBD2
j_gene: TRBJ2-1
abundance: many
v_gene: TRBV20-1
CDR3aa: CSVGSSGGPSEQFF
CDR3nt: TGCAGTGTGGGATCTAGCGGGGGGCCGTCCGAGCAGTTCTTC

d_gene: TRBD2
j_gene: TRBJ2-1
abundance: few
v_gene: TRBV27
CDR3aa: CASSRKRGASEQFF
CDR3nt: TGTGCCAGCAGTCGAAAGCGGGGGGCCAGTGAGCAGTTCTTC

d_gene: .
j_gene: TRBJ1-1
abundance: many
v_gene: TRBV3-1
CDR3aa: CASSRAEEAFF
CDR3nt: TGTGCCAGCAGCCGCGCGGAGGAAGCTTTCTTT